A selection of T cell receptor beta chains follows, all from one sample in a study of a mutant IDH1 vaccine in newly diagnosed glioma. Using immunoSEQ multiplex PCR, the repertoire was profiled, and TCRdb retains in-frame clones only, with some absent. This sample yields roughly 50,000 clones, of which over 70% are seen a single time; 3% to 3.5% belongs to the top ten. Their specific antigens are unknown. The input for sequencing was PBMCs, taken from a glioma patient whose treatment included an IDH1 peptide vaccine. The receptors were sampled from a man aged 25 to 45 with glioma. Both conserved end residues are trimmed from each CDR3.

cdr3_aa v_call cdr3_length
ASSPGLGETQY TRBV18 11
ASARTDLYSNQPQH TRBV6-4 14
ASSLGGGQETQY TRBV19 12
ASSIQSWDRGLNEQF TRBV19 15
ASSFGQGAREQF TRBV5-1 12
ASSPRTGTAEQY TRBV28 12
ATSRPRPFGGYT TRBV15 12
ASSDWRDDSPLH TRBV6-1 12
ASSQGQGWYGYT TRBV5-4 12
ASSLTGQENTGELF TRBV9 14
ASRRGDMNTEAF TRBV5-1 12
ASSLYRGYEQY TRBV11-2 11
ASSRTGGGTGELF TRBV7-9 13
SVVKGADNEKLF TRBV29-1 12
ASSPQVAGDKNIQY TRBV18 14
ASSLSFGTGGSEQY TRBV7-9 14